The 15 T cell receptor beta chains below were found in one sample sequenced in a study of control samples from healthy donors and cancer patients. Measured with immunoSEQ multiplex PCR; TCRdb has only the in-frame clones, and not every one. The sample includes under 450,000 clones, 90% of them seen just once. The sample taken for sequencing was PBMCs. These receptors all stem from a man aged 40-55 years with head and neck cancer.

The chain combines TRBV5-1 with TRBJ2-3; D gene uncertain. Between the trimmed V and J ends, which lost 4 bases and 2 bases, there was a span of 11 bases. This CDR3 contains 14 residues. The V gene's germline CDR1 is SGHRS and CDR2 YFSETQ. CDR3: CASSPKGITDTQYF. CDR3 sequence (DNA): TGCGCCAGCAGCCCAAAAGGAATCACAGATACGCAGTATTTT. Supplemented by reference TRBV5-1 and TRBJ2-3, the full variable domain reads KAGVTQTPRYLIKTRGQQVTLSCSPISGHRSVSWYQQTPGQGLQFLFEYFSETQRNKGNFPGRFSGRQFSNSRSEMNVSTLELGDSALYLCASSPKGITDTQYFGPGTRLTVL.

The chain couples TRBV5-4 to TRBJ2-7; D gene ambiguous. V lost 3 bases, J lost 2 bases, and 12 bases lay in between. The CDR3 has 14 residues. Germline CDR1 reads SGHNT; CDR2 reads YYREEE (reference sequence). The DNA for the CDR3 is TGTGCCAGCAGCTATGGGCCAGGTCCCTACGAGCAGTACTTC. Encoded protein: CASSYGPGPYEQYF. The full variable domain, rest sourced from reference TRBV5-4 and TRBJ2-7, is ETGVTQSPTHLIKTRGQQVTLRCSSQSGHNTVSWYQQALGQGPQFIFQYYREEENGRGNFPPRFSGLQFPNYSSELNVNALELDDSALYLCASSYGPGPYEQYFGPGTRLTVT.

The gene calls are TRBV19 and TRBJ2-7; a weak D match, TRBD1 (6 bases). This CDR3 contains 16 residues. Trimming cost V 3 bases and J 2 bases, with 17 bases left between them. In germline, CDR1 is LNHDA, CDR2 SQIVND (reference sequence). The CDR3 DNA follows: TGTGCCAGTAGTATCTACTTGGACAGCAACGCCTACGAGCAGTACTTC. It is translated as CASSIYLDSNAYEQYF. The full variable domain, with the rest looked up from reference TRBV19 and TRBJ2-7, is DGGITQSPKYLFRKEGQNVTLSCEQNLNHDAMYWYRQDPGQGLRLIYYSQIVNDFQKGDIAEGYSVSREKKESFPLTVTSAQKNPTAFYLCASSIYLDSNAYEQYFGPGTRLTVT.

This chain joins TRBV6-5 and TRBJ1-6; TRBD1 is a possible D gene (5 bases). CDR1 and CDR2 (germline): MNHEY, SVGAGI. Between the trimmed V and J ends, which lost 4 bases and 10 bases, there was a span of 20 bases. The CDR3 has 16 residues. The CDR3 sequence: CASSSGRSGSRSPLHF. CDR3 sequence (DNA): TGTGCCAGCAGTTCTGGAAGATCAGGGTCTCGATCACCCCTCCACTTT.

CDR3 region: CASSPTGDEQFF. Here the CDR3 DNA reads TGTGCCAGCAGCCCGACAGGGGACGAGCAGTTCTTC. The chain is built from TRBV7-3 and TRBJ2-1; 8 bases fit TRBD1. V shed 5 bases and J 10 bases; nucleotides not matched to a gene: 4. Germline-derived CDR1 and CDR2 are SGHTA and FQGTGA. The CDR3 is 12 residues long. Together with reference TRBV7-3 and TRBJ2-1, the CDR3 gives the full variable domain: GAGVSQTPSNKVTEKGKYVELRCDPISGHTALYWYRQSLGQGPEFLIYFQGTGAADDSGLPNDRFFAVRPEGSVSTLKIQRTERGDSAVYLCASSPTGDEQFFGPGTRLTVL.

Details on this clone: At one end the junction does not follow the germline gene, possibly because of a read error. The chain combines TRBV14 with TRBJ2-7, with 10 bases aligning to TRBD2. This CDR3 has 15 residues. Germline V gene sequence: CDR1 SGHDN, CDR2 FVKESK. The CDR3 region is CASSQDPLAGTEQHF. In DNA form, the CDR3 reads TGCGCCAGCAGCCAAGATCCACTAGCGGGAACCGAGCAGCACTTC.

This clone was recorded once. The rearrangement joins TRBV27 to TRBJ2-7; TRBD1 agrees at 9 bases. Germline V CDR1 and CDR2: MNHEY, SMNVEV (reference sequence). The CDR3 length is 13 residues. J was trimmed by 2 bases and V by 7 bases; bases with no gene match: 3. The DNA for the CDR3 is TGTGCCAGCACCAGACAGGGGGCCTACGAGCAGTACTTC. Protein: CASTRQGAYEQYF.

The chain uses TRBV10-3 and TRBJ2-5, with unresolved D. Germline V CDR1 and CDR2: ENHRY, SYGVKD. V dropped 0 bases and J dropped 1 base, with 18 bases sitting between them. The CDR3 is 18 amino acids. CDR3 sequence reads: CAISESMAVPTFQETQYF. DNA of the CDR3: TGTGCCATCAGTGAGTCGATGGCAGTTCCAACTTTCCAAGAGACCCAGTACTTC.

In DNA form, the CDR3 reads TGCAGCGTTGAGCAATCAGGAGCTAACTATGGCTACACCTTC. This gives the protein CSVEQSGANYGYTF. The V gene is TRBV29-1, the J gene TRBJ1-2; no reliable D call. Germline-derived CDR1 and CDR2 are SQVTM and ANQGSEA. The CDR3 sequence is 14 residues long. The ends were cut back, 3 bases at V and 0 bases at J, with 11 bases in the middle.

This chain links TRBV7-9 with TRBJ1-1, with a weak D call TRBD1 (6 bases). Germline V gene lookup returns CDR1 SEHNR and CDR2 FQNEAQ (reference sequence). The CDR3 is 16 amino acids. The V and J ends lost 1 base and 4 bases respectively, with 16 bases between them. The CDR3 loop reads CASSLGIIQGVTEAFF. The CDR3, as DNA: TGTGCCAGCAGCTTAGGGATTATACAGGGAGTCACTGAAGCTTTCTTT.

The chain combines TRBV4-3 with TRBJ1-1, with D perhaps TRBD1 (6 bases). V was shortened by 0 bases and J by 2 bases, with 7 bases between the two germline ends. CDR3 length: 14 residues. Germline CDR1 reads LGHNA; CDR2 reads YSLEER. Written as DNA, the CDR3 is TGCGCCAGCAGCCAAGAGGACAGCAACACTGAAGCTTTCTTT. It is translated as CASSQEDSNTEAFF.

For the CDR3, the DNA is TGTGCCAGCAGTTGGGGGAGCTTAGCGCGGGAGCTGTTTTTT. This encodes CASSWGSLARELFF. The chain joins TRBV28 to TRBJ2-2, with D possibly being TRBD1 or TRBD2 (5 bases each). The ends were cut back, 4 bases at V and 9 bases at J, with 15 bases in the middle. The CDR3 has 14 amino acids. CDR1 is MDHEN, CDR2 SYDVKM, per germline.

CDR3 sequence (DNA): TGTGCCAGCAGCCCGACTAGCCGAGAGACCCAGTACTTC. Amino acids: CASSPTSRETQYF. The chain recombines TRBV5-4 with TRBJ2-5, with 7 bases aligning to TRBD2. CDR3 size: 13 residues. V trimming: 4 bases; J trimming: 4 bases; junction bases outside the gene matches: 4. The germline gives CDR1 SGHNT, CDR2 YYREEE (reference sequence).

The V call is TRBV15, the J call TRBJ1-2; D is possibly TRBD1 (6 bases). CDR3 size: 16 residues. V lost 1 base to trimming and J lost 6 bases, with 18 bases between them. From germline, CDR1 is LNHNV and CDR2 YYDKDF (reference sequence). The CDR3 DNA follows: TGTGCCACCAGCAGAGTAGGGCAGGGGTCTTTAGATGGCTACACCTTC. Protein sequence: CATSRVGQGSLDGYTF.

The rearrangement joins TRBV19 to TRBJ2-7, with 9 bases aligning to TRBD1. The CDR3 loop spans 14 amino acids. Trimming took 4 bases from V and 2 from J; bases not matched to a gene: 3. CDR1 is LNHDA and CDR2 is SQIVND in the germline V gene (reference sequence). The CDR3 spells CASSSGTGPYEQYF. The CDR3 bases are TGTGCCAGTAGTAGCGGGACAGGGCCCTACGAGCAGTACTTC.